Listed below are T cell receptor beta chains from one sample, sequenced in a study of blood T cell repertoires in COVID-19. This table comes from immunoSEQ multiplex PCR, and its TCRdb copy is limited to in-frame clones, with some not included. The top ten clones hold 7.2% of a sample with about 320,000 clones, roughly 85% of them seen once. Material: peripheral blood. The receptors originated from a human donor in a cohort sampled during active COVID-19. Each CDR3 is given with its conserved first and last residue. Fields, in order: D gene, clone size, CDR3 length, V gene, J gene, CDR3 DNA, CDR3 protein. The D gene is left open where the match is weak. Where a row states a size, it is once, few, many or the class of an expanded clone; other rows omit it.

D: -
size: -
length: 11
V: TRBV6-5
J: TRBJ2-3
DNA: TGTGCCACCGCAGTTGGTCCTACGCAGTATTTT
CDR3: CATAVGPTQYF

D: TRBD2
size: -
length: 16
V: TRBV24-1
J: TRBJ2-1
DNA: TGTGCCACCAGTGACCCAACTAGCGGGCTCTACAATGAGCAGTTCTTC
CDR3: CATSDPTSGLYNEQFF

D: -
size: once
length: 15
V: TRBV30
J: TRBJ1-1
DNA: TGTGCCTGGAGACAAGAGGGGGAAAGGGGTCCTGAAGCTTTCTTT
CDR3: CAWRQEGERGPEAFF

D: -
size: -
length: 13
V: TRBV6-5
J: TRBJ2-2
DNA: TGTGCCAGTTACAGGGCGAACACCGGGGAGCTGTTTTTT
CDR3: CASYRANTGELFF

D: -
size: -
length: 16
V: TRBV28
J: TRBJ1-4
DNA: TGTGCCAGCAGTCCCCAACTCAGCCGAGCGAATGAAAAACTGTTTTTT
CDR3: CASSPQLSRANEKLFF

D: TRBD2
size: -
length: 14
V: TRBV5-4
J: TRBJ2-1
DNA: TGTGCCACCAACCTCGGACTAGCGGTTAATGAGCAGTTCTTC
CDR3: CATNLGLAVNEQFF

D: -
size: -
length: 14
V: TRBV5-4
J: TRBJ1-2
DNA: TGTGCCAGCAGCCCTCAGGCGTCTAACTATGGCTACACCTTC
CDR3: CASSPQASNYGYTF

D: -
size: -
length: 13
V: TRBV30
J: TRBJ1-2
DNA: TGTGCCTGGAGCACCGGACGGGAGGATGGCTACACCTTC
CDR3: CAWSTGREDGYTF

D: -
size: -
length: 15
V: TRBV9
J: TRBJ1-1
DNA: TGTGCCAGCAGCGTTTTGACAGGAGCTAGTACTGAAGCTTTCTTT
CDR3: CASSVLTGASTEAFF

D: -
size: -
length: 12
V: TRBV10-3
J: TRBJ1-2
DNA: TGTGCCATCTTTAACCGAGACTATGGCTACACCTTC
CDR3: CAIFNRDYGYTF

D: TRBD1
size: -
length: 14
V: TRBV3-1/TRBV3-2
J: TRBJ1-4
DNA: TGTGCCAGCAGCCAAGGACAGGGGGCATCCGAGCTGTTTTTT
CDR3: CASSQGQGASELFF

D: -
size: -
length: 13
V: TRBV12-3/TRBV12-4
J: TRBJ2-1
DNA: TGTGCCAGCAGTTTAGGAGGGTACAATGAGCAGTTCTTC
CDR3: CASSLGGYNEQFF

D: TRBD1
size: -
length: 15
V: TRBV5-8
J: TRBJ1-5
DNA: TGTGCCAGCAGCGCCGAGACAGGGAGCAATCAGCCCCAGCATTTT
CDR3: CASSAETGSNQPQHF